These 26 T cell receptor beta chains share one sample of origin, sequenced in a study of cytomegalovirus exposure and HLA in healthy donors listed by TCRdb under 2017. The receptor library was made with the immunoSEQ multiplex PCR assay. The multiplex PCR relied on a mix of 60 forward primers for TCR Vbeta segments and 13 reverse primers for TCR Jbeta segments. What TCRdb holds here is the immuneACCESS table cut down to in-frame rearrangements. Part of the clones is not present; checked against another copy, under half of the missing clones reflect an unresolved V gene, and the others are unexplained. The sample table holds roughly 200,000 clones, of which around 75% were seen once. Of the sample, about 3% falls within the top ten clones. The sample comprised PBMCs. These receptor sequences come from a female donor in good health and CMV-seronegative.

The chain is built from TRBV28 and TRBJ1-4; TRBD1 aligns across 10 bases. The CDR3 length is 12 residues. Germline V gives CDR1 MDHEN, CDR2 SYDVKM. The junction had 5 bases not matched to a gene; V was cut back by 11 bases and J by 8 bases. The CDR3 is CAVGTGAEKLFF. DNA for the CDR3: TGTGCCGTCGGGACAGGGGCGGAAAAACTGTTTTTT.

This sequence joins TRBV11-2 and TRBJ2-1; tentative D call: TRBD2 (5 bases). V was trimmed by 5 bases and J by 4 bases, leaving 15 bases between them. CDR1 is SGHAT, CDR2 FQNNGV, per germline. The CDR3 consists of 15 residues. For the CDR3, the DNA is TGTGCCAGCAGCCCACCGGGATTGGGTTACAATGAGCAGTTCTTC. Translated, it gives CASSPPGLGYNEQFF.

The rearrangement links TRBV11-2 to TRBJ2-7; a weak D match, TRBD1 (6 bases). Germline V gene sequence: CDR1 SGHAT, CDR2 FQNNGV. Trimming pared 7 bases from V and 1 base from J, leaving 17 bases between. This CDR3 spans 15 amino acids. This CDR3 reads CASNTGTTISYEQYF. The CDR3 coding sequence is TGTGCCAGCAACACCGGGACAACTATTTCCTACGAGCAGTACTTC.

Note on this clone: Its ends do not fully match the called genes, so a read error is possible. This chain links TRBV28 with TRBJ2-7; 10 positions agree with TRBD1. CDR1 and CDR2 from the germline V gene are MDHEN and SYDVKM. The CDR3 totals 15 residues. In nucleotides, the CDR3 is TGTGCCAGCAGTGTATGGGACAGGGGAACCTACGAGCAGTACTTC. Protein product: CASSVWDRGTYEQYF.

This clone occurred once. The DNA of the CDR3 is TGTGCCAGCAGCTTAGTGGGACAGGGGCTTTACGAGCAGTACTTC. This codes for CASSLVGQGLYEQYF. This sequence joins TRBV11-3 and TRBJ2-7; TRBD1 matches at 10 bases. With 1 base clipped from V and 4 bases from J, the junction kept 4 bases outside the gene matches. The CDR3 runs to 15 residues. CDR1 is SGHNT and CDR2 is YENEEA in the germline V gene.

The gene calls are TRBV5-3 and TRBJ1-2; D unclear. TRBV5-3 is noted as an ORF with a role that remains uncertain. This CDR3 region has 8 residues. Trimming stripped 10 bases from V and 8 bases from J, with 6 bases between. DNA for the CDR3: TGTGCCCGGCGGGGCTACACCTTC. Protein sequence: CARRGYTF.

The chain combines TRBV27 with TRBJ2-1; unclear D gene. This CDR3 is built from 13 residues. In germline, CDR1 is MNHEY, CDR2 SMNVEV (reference sequence). V was trimmed by 2 bases and J by 8 bases, leaving 10 bases between them. The CDR3, as DNA: TGTGCCAGCAGTTTAGGCGTAGCCCATGAGCAGTTCTTC. It encodes CASSLGVAHEQFF.

The V gene is TRBV5-1, the J gene TRBJ2-7; tentatively, D is TRBD1 (6 bases). Trimming stripped 4 bases from V and 4 bases from J, with 21 bases between. CDR3 length: 16 residues. Looked up from germline, CDR1 is SGHRS and CDR2 is YFSETQ. The CDR3 protein is CASSPSWDKTFYEQYF. The DNA for the CDR3 is TGCGCCAGCAGCCCATCTTGGGACAAAACATTTTACGAGCAGTACTTC. The variable domain in full, with the rest retrieved from reference TRBV5-1 and TRBJ2-7, is KAGVTQTPRYLIKTRGQQVTLSCSPISGHRSVSWYQQTPGQGLQFLFEYFSETQRNKGNFPGRFSGRQFSNSRSEMNVSTLELGDSALYLCASSPSWDKTFYEQYFGPGTRLTVT.

This chain connects TRBV18 to TRBJ2-7; 7 positions match TRBD1. CDR3 length equals 15 residues. J was trimmed by 3 bases and V by 6 bases; bases with no gene match: 11. The germline V gene has CDR1 KGHSH and CDR2 LQKENI. Here the CDR3 DNA reads TGTGCCAGCTCTCCGATTCCGGGACAGAACTACGAGCAGTACTTC. Amino acids: CASSPIPGQNYEQYF.

CDR3 amino acids: CASSLASYGYTF. CDR3 DNA sequence: TGTGCCAGCAGCTTAGCCAGTTATGGCTACACCTTC. V gene TRBV7-2 combines with J gene TRBJ1-2; D uncertain. The CDR3 is 12 residues long. V shed 0 bases and J shed 5 bases, with 4 bases lying between them. Germline CDR1 and CDR2: SGHTA and FQGNSA.

This rearrangement joins TRBV6-5 to TRBJ2-7, with 7 nucleotides matching TRBD1. The CDR3 has 14 amino acids. The ends lost 4 bases at V and 0 bases at J; junction bases unmatched: 3. From germline, CDR1 is MNHEY and CDR2 SVGAGI. The CDR3 DNA sequence: TGTGCCAGCAGTTCGCCAGGGGGCTCCTACGAGCAGTACTTC. Its translation is CASSSPGGSYEQYF.

This clone was seen a handful of times. This chain connects TRBV11-3 to TRBJ2-4; 7 bases match TRBD1. V lost 2 bases to trimming and J lost 8 bases; unmatched junction nucleotides: 12. Germline CDR1 SGHNT, CDR2 YENEEA. The CDR3 covers 16 residues. CDR3 DNA: TGTGCCAGCAGCTTAACCCTACAGGGGTTGGAAGACATTCAGTACTTC. It yields the protein CASSLTLQGLEDIQYF.

The genes are TRBV27 and TRBJ2-5; 11 nucleotides align to TRBD1. The DNA matches TRBJ2-7 better at its end, which makes the J call doubtful. The germline CDR1 and CDR2 sequences are MNHEY and SMNVEV (reference sequence). There are 15 residues in the CDR3. The CDR3 sequence: CASSFGQGATYEQYF. Written as DNA, the CDR3 is TGTGCCAGCAGTTTTGGACAGGGGGCAACCTACGAGCAGTACTTC.

This clone came up a few times. This same CDR3 is encoded by further DNA sequences in the sample. The chain combines TRBV5-1 with TRBJ1-1, with 8 bases that match TRBD1. Germline CDR1 SGHRS, CDR2 YFSETQ. Germline trimming cut 2 bases from V and 0 bases from J; bases unmatched to any gene: 3. This CDR3 contains 15 residues. The CDR3 sequence is CASSLRQGLNTEAFF. The CDR3 nucleotides are TGCGCCAGCAGCTTAAGACAGGGGTTGAACACTGAAGCTTTCTTT.

The chain links TRBV19 to TRBJ2-7; maybe TRBD2 (6 bases). Trimming shortened V by 5 bases and J by 2 bases, and 13 bases separated the two germline ends. Germline V CDR1 and CDR2: LNHDA, SQIVND (reference sequence). The CDR3 is 14 amino acids. CDR3 sequence: CASSPRGGTYEQYF. The CDR3 bases are TGTGCCAGTAGTCCTCGGGGCGGGACCTACGAGCAGTACTTC.

The gene calls are TRBV7-2 and TRBJ2-7; D is perhaps TRBD1 (5 bases). The germline V and J ends were trimmed by 2 bases and 0 bases, with 11 bases remaining between them. Germline V gene data show CDR1 as SGHTA and CDR2 as FQGNSA. The CDR3 has 15 amino acids. The CDR3 loop is CASSLQGQSSYEQYF. The CDR3 nucleotides are TGTGCCAGCAGCTTACAGGGCCAGAGCTCCTACGAGCAGTACTTC.

This sequence joins TRBV10-3 and TRBJ2-1, with D perhaps matching TRBD2 (6 bases). From germline, CDR1 is ENHRY and CDR2 SYGVKD. Trimming shortened V by 2 bases and J by 12 bases, and 14 bases separated the two germline ends. The CDR3 is 13 amino acids. CDR3 sequence reads: CAISEVGGGGQFF. CDR3 in DNA: TGTGCCATCAGTGAGGTGGGGGGAGGTGGGCAGTTCTTC.

The chain recombines TRBV28 with TRBJ1-5; D may be TRBD1 (5 bases). V shed 4 bases and J shed 3 bases, with 7 bases lying between them. Germline CDR1 reads MDHEN; CDR2 reads SYDVKM. The length of the CDR3 is 13 residues. Here the CDR3 DNA reads TGTGCCAGCAGTTGGGGGGTCAATCAGCCCCAGCATTTT. Translated, it gives CASSWGVNQPQHF.

On this clone itself: Other DNA variants within this sample encode the same CDR3. CDR3: CASSLRTGREKLFF. Written as DNA, the CDR3 is TGTGCCAGTAGTCTACGGACAGGTCGTGAAAAACTGTTTTTT. The rearrangement links TRBV19 to TRBJ1-4; 7 positions agree with TRBD1. The CDR3 has 14 residues. In germline, CDR1 is LNHDA, CDR2 SQIVND (reference sequence). The J segment lost 7 bases and the V segment lost 5 bases, leaving 7 bases of the junction unmatched.

The chain joins TRBV9 to TRBJ2-5; tentative D call: TRBD2 (6 bases). CDR1 is SGDLS, CDR2 YYNGEE, per germline. The length of the CDR3 is 14 residues. Trimming left V 2 bases short and J 1 base short, with 9 bases between. The DNA for the CDR3 is TGTGCCAGCAGCGTTAGCGGAACCCAAGAGACCCAGTACTTC. Its protein product is CASSVSGTQETQYF.

V is TRBV30 and J is TRBJ2-1; 12 bases match TRBD2. The CDR3 length is 11 residues. Losses at the gene ends were 5 bases for V and 12 bases for J; bases not matched to a gene: 2. Germline CDR1 is GTSNPN and CDR2 is SVGIG (reference sequence). CDR3 nucleotide sequence: TGTGCCTGGGAACTAGCGGGAGGGCAGTTCTTC. This codes for CAWELAGGQFF.

The V call is TRBV30, the J call TRBJ1-2; D gene uncertain. With 0 bases removed from V and 4 bases from J, the gap between germline ends came to 6 bases. CDR3 length: 12 residues. Germline lookup yields CDR1 GTSNPN and CDR2 SVGIG (reference sequence). The CDR3: CAWSVTSYGYTF. CDR3 coding DNA: TGTGCCTGGAGTGTTACCAGCTATGGCTACACCTTC.

This clone was recorded only once. The CDR3 is CASSLDWTGGPYSNQPQHF. For the CDR3, the DNA is TGTGCCAGCAGCTTAGATTGGACAGGGGGACCCTATAGCAATCAGCCCCAGCATTTT. V gene TRBV7-2 combines with J gene TRBJ1-5, with 10 bases aligning to TRBD1. V lost 1 base to trimming and J lost 0 bases; unmatched junction nucleotides: 9. Germline CDR1 reads SGHTA; CDR2 reads FQGNSA. The CDR3 sequence is 19 residues long.

This clone was observed a single time. This sequence joins TRBV4-1 and TRBJ2-5, with D perhaps matching TRBD1 (5 bases). Germline CDR1 is MGHRA and CDR2 is YSYEKL. Trimming took 2 bases from V and 5 from J, leaving 18 bases between them. The CDR3 sequence is 16 residues long. The CDR3 loop is CASSQLTEAIAETQYF. The CDR3 DNA follows: TGCGCCAGCAGCCAATTGACAGAGGCTATTGCGGAGACCCAGTACTTC.

J is TRBJ1-1 and V is TRBV7-3; TRBD1 might be the D (5 bases). This CDR3 spans 14 amino acids. Trimming stripped 5 bases from V and 0 bases from J, with 10 bases between. Germline V gene lookup returns CDR1 SGHTA and CDR2 FQGTGA. CDR3 residues: CASSPGHLNTEAFF. DNA of the CDR3: TGTGCCAGCAGCCCCGGACACTTGAACACTGAAGCTTTCTTT.

The CDR3 reads CASSPRQPDTQYF. CDR3 DNA: TGTGCCAGCTCACCCCGACAGCCAGATACGCAGTATTTT. J is TRBJ2-3 and V is TRBV18; D perhaps matches TRBD1 (5 bases). CDR1 is KGHSH, CDR2 LQKENI, per germline. V was trimmed by 3 bases and J by 4 bases, leaving 8 bases between them. CDR3 length: 13 amino acids.